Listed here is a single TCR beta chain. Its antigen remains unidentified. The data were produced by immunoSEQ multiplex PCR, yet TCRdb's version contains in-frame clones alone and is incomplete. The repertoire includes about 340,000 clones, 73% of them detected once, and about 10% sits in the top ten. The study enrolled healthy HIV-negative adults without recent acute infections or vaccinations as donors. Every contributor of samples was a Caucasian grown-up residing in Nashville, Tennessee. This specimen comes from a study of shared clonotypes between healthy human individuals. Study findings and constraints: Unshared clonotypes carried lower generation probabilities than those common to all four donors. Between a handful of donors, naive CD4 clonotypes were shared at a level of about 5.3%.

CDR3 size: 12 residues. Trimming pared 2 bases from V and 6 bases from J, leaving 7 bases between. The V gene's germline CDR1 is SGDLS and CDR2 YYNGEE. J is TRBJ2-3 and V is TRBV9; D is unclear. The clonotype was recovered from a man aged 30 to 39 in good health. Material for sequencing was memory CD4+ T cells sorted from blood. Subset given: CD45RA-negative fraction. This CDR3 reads CASSVRSDTQYF. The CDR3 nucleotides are TGTGCCAGCAGCGTTAGGTCGGATACGCAGTATTTT. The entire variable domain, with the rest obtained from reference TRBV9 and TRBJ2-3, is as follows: DSGVTQTPKHLITATGQRVTLRCSPRSGDLSVYWYQQSLDQGLQFLIQYYNGEERAKGNILERFSAQQFPDLHSELNLSSLELGDSALYFCASSVRSDTQYFGPGTRLTVL.